Below, 31 T cell receptor beta chains from the same sample are listed, as sequenced in a study of Ad26.COV2.S vaccination and SARS-CoV-2 variants. TCRdb keeps only in-frame clones here, not all; method: immunoSEQ multiplex PCR. The sample shows about 680,000 clones, more than 70% of them seen only once. Treatment indicated: about 20 received Ad26.COV2.S at low or high dose, single or two shots; a few received placebo; per-sample allocation not given. Repertoires come from day 63 after the first vaccine or placebo injection. Source: peripheral blood, taken in a trial of Ad26.COV2.S vaccine versus placebo. Receptors originate from a person aged 18-65 years who received the Ad26.COV2.S COVID-19 vaccine or a placebo.

The gene calls are TRBV5-1 and TRBJ2-2; TRBD1 matches at 9 bases. This CDR3 is built from 13 residues. Germline CDR1 reads SGHRS; CDR2 reads YFSETQ. With 7 bases clipped from V and 11 bases from J, the junction kept 9 bases outside the gene matches. CDR3 region: CASRRGQGIELFF. DNA of the CDR3: TGCGCCAGCCGCCGTGGACAGGGGATTGAGCTGTTTTTT.

V is TRBV10-3 and J is TRBJ2-5; D gene unclear. CDR1 ENHRY and CDR2 SYGVKD come from the germline V gene. Between the trimmed V and J ends, which lost 6 bases and 4 bases, there was a span of 12 bases. This CDR3 spans 13 amino acids. Here the CDR3 reads CAIRQAPLETQYF. The CDR3 nucleotides are TGTGCCATCAGGCAGGCACCCTTAGAGACCCAGTACTTC.

This chain links TRBV5-5 with TRBJ1-3; D is possibly TRBD1 (5 bases). Looked up from germline, CDR1 is SGHKS and CDR2 is YYEKEE (reference sequence). This CDR3 spans 13 amino acids. Trimming stripped 4 bases from V and 8 bases from J, with 13 bases between. The CDR3 coding sequence is TGTGCCAGCAGCCTCGGAGGGGAGGACACCATATATTTT. Translated, it gives CASSLGGEDTIYF.

This chain uses TRBV29-1 with TRBJ2-2; 11 bases are shared with TRBD1. Trimming took 4 bases from V and 6 from J; bases not matched to a gene: 1. Germline V gene lookup returns CDR1 SQVTM and CDR2 ANQGSEA. This CDR3 spans 13 amino acids. The chain's CDR3 is CSVGTGGSGELFF. Here the CDR3 DNA reads TGCAGCGTTGGGACAGGGGGCTCCGGGGAGCTGTTTTTT.

This chain connects TRBV30 to TRBJ1-1; D possibly corresponds to TRBD1 (5 bases). Deletions cut 3 bases from V and 1 base from J, with 9 bases between. The CDR3 runs 13 residues. The germline CDR1 and CDR2 sequences are GTSNPN and SVGIG (reference sequence). The CDR3 reads CAWSGGWNTEAFF. The CDR3 nucleotides read TGTGCCTGGAGCGGGGGATGGAACACTGAAGCTTTCTTT.

V and J are TRBV7-8 and TRBJ1-5; the match to TRBD1 covers 7 bases. The germline CDR1 and CDR2 sequences are SGHVS and FQNEAQ. The V and J ends lost 1 base and 2 bases, in that order; junction bases with no gene match: 5. There are 16 residues in the CDR3. The CDR3 here is CASSLDVGQGNQPQHF. CDR3 sequence (DNA): TGTGCCAGCAGCTTAGATGTAGGACAGGGCAATCAGCCCCAGCATTTT.

This clone has just one count. The gene calls are TRBV14 and TRBJ2-4, with a weak D call TRBD2 (5 bases). CDR3 length: 13 residues. Trimming stripped 0 bases from V and 11 bases from J, with 11 bases between. Germline CDR1 is SGHDN and CDR2 is FVKESK. The CDR3 coding sequence is TGTGCCAGCAGCCAAGATAAGGCTAGCTTTCAGTACTTC. Encoded protein: CASSQDKASFQYF.

This chain joins TRBV19 and TRBJ1-1; possibly TRBD1 for D (6 bases). V shed 4 bases and J shed 4 bases, with 13 bases lying between them. This CDR3 has 14 amino acids. Germline CDR1 and CDR2: LNHDA and SQIVND (reference sequence). CDR3 coding DNA: TGTGCCAGTAGTAGCCGGGACACCTCCACTGAAGCTTTCTTT. It encodes CASSSRDTSTEAFF.

The chain combines TRBV12-3 or TRBV12-4 with TRBJ1-5, with D uncertain. The germline V and J ends were trimmed by 6 bases and 4 bases, with 10 bases remaining between them. The CDR3 totals 13 residues. As DNA, the CDR3 is TGTGCCAGCAGCCTGCTTCAGAATCAGCCCCAGCATTTT. It encodes CASSLLQNQPQHF.

The chain recombines TRBV6-1 with TRBJ2-7, with 12 bases identical to TRBD2. CDR1 is MNHNS, CDR2 SASEGT, per germline. The CDR3 contains 14 residues. The junction had 2 bases not matched to a gene; V was cut back by 2 bases and J by 6 bases. CDR3 in DNA: TGTGCCAGCAGTGAACTAGCGGGAGGGTCCGAGCAGTACTTC. Translating gives CASSELAGGSEQYF.

V gene TRBV11-2 combines with J gene TRBJ2-3; tentatively, D is TRBD2 (6 bases). The CDR3 runs 17 residues. Germline V gene sequence: CDR1 SGHAT, CDR2 FQNNGV. The V and J ends lost 3 bases and 1 base respectively, with 17 bases between them. The CDR3 loop is CASSFGGRAGGTDTQYF. CDR3 nucleotide sequence: TGTGCCAGCAGCTTTGGAGGGAGAGCGGGCGGCACAGATACGCAGTATTTT. The variable domain in full, completed from reference TRBV11-2 and TRBJ2-3, reads EAGVAQSPRYKIIEKRQSVAFWCNPISGHATLYWYQQILGQGPKLLIQFQNNGVVDDSQLPKDRFSAERLKGVDSTLKIQPAKLEDSAVYLCASSFGGRAGGTDTQYFGPGTRLTVL.

The chain combines TRBV5-6 with TRBJ2-7; TRBD2 aligns across 10 bases. This CDR3 has 16 amino acids. Germline V lookup: CDR1 SGHDT, CDR2 YYEEEE. The ends lost 2 bases at V and 0 bases at J; junction bases unmatched: 5. The CDR3 DNA reads TGTGCCAGCAGCTTAGCTAGCGGGAGAATCTCCTACGAGCAGTACTTC. Protein: CASSLASGRISYEQYF. Complete variable domain (other parts from reference TRBV5-6 and TRBJ2-7): DAGVTQSPTHLIKTRGQQVTLRCSPKSGHDTVSWYQQALGQGPQFIFQYYEEEERQRGNFPDRFSGHQFPNYSSELNVNALLLGDSALYLCASSLASGRISYEQYFGPGTRLTVT.

This rearrangement joins TRBV4-2 to TRBJ2-7; maybe TRBD1 (6 bases). This CDR3 is 16 amino acids long. The ends were cut back, 0 bases at V and 4 bases at J, with 16 bases in the middle. The germline CDR1 and CDR2 sequences are LGHNA and YNFKEQ. In DNA form, the CDR3 reads TGTGCCAGCAGCCAAGAGGGGGCTACCCCGGATTACGAGCAGTACTTC. It is translated as CASSQEGATPDYEQYF.

Only one count was recorded for this clone. This chain connects TRBV3-1 (or the pseudogene TRBV3-2) to TRBJ2-5, with no clear D. Germline CDR1 reads LGHDT; CDR2 reads YNNKEL (reference sequence). Trimming cost V 0 bases and J 0 bases, with 5 bases left between them. CDR3 length: 14 amino acids. The CDR3 loop reads CASSQDGNQETQYF. The CDR3 nucleotides read TGTGCCAGCAGCCAAGATGGCAACCAAGAGACCCAGTACTTC.

The chain links TRBV5-1 to TRBJ2-3; a possible D gene is TRBD2 (6 bases). Deletions cut 4 bases from V and 5 bases from J, with 11 bases between. CDR1 and CDR2 (germline): SGHRS, YFSETQ. The CDR3 covers 13 residues. CDR3 DNA: TGCGCCAGCAGCCCAGTGGGGGGAGATACGCAGTATTTT. It encodes CASSPVGGDTQYF. Looking up the rest from reference TRBV5-1 and TRBJ2-3 gives the full variable domain: KAGVTQTPRYLIKTRGQQVTLSCSPISGHRSVSWYQQTPGQGLQFLFEYFSETQRNKGNFPGRFSGRQFSNSRSEMNVSTLELGDSALYLCASSPVGGDTQYFGPGTRLTVL.

This clone was observed a single time. The chain is built from TRBV12-5 and TRBJ2-1, with 8 bases that match TRBD1. The junction had 9 bases not matched to a gene; V was cut back by 2 bases and J by 6 bases. Germline V gene data show CDR1 as LGHNT and CDR2 as FRNRAP. This CDR3 comprises 16 residues. CDR3 nucleotides: TGTGCTAGTGGTTTGACATACGACAGGGGCTCCAATGAGCAGTTCTTC. This encodes CASGLTYDRGSNEQFF.

This chain uses TRBV4-2 with TRBJ1-5, with D possibly TRBD1 on 5 matching bases. The CDR3 length is 17 residues. V was clipped by 0 bases and J by 7 bases, with 19 bases between them. CDR1 is LGHNA, CDR2 YNFKEQ, per germline. The CDR3 reads CASSQENGGPSEQPQHF. CDR3 bases: TGTGCCAGCAGCCAAGAGAATGGGGGACCCTCGGAGCAGCCCCAGCATTTT.

This clone was seen just once. The chain links TRBV4-3 to TRBJ2-6; TRBD1 or TRBD2 may be the D gene (5 bases each). The CDR3 extends over 18 amino acids. V shed 0 bases and J shed 0 bases, with 12 bases lying between them. Germline CDR1 LGHNA, CDR2 YSLEER. For the CDR3, the DNA is TGCGCCAGCAGCCAAGATTCGGCCGGGGCCTCTGGGGCCAACGTCCTGACTTTC. Translating gives CASSQDSAGASGANVLTF.

The chain combines TRBV5-1 with TRBJ2-1, with D perhaps TRBD2 (7 bases). The CDR3 spans 18 residues. Germline assignment: CDR1 SGHRS and CDR2 YFSETQ. V lost 2 bases to trimming and J lost 7 bases, with 25 bases between them. The CDR3: CASSFGGHAAGDRNEQFF. Here the CDR3 DNA reads TGCGCCAGCAGCTTCGGGGGGCATGCGGCGGGAGATCGGAATGAGCAGTTCTTC.

The V gene is TRBV5-6, the J gene TRBJ1-5; 9 bases are a match to TRBD1. The germline V gene has CDR1 SGHDT and CDR2 YYEEEE. The CDR3 has 14 amino acids. With 4 bases clipped from V and 6 bases from J, the junction kept 5 bases outside the gene matches. The CDR3 nucleotides are TGTGCCAGCAGCCCCGGGACAGGGAGTCAGCCCCAGCATTTT. Translated: CASSPGTGSQPQHF. Full variable domain (missing parts from reference TRBV5-6 and TRBJ1-5): DAGVTQSPTHLIKTRGQQVTLRCSPKSGHDTVSWYQQALGQGPQFIFQYYEEEERQRGNFPDRFSGHQFPNYSSELNVNALLLGDSALYLCASSPGTGSQPQHFGDGTRLSIL.

This clone was detected once. This rearrangement joins TRBV5-4 to TRBJ2-6; 10 bases map to TRBD1. CDR3 length equals 20 residues. CDR1 and CDR2 (germline): SGHNT, YYREEE (reference sequence). The V segment lost 3 bases and the J segment 0 bases; nucleotides outside the gene matches: 12. CDR3 sequence (DNA): TGTGCCAGCAGCTCGGCACCGGGACAGGGGTGGATCTCTGGGGCCAACGTCCTGACTTTC. Translating gives CASSSAPGQGWISGANVLTF.

The CDR3: CASSFQGGRTYEQYF. The DNA of the CDR3 is TGCGCCAGCAGCTTCCAGGGGGGTCGGACCTACGAGCAGTACTTC. V usage is TRBV5-1 and J usage is TRBJ2-7, with D tentatively TRBD1 (7 bases). V was clipped by 2 bases and J by 2 bases, with 14 bases between them. CDR3 length: 15 amino acids. CDR1 is SGHRS, CDR2 YFSETQ, per germline. The full variable domain, with the rest looked up from reference TRBV5-1 and TRBJ2-7, is KAGVTQTPRYLIKTRGQQVTLSCSPISGHRSVSWYQQTPGQGLQFLFEYFSETQRNKGNFPGRFSGRQFSNSRSEMNVSTLELGDSALYLCASSFQGGRTYEQYFGPGTRLTVT.

This chain links TRBV4-2 with TRBJ2-1; tentatively, D is TRBD1 (5 bases). The CDR3 has 16 amino acids. Germline CDR1 reads LGHNA; CDR2 reads YNFKEQ. Trimming cost V 0 bases and J 0 bases, with 9 bases left between them. CDR3 region: CASSQEGLLSYNEQFF. The DNA for the CDR3 is TGTGCCAGCAGCCAAGAGGGGCTCCTCTCCTACAATGAGCAGTTCTTC.

The chain carries TRBV20-1 and TRBJ2-7, with D uncertain. V was pared by 5 bases and J by 4 bases, with 9 bases between. This CDR3 has 11 amino acids. Germline V gene sequence: CDR1 DFQATT, CDR2 SNEGSKA (reference sequence). The DNA for the CDR3 is TGCAGTGCTTCGAAACAGTACGAGCAGTACTTC. Translating gives CSASKQYEQYF.

This rearrangement joins TRBV5-1 to TRBJ2-3; 9 bases align to TRBD2. The CDR3 runs 13 residues. CDR1 and CDR2 (germline): SGHRS, YFSETQ. V shed 4 bases, J shed 7 bases, and the junction held 4 bases outside the gene matches. The CDR3 sequence: CASSSGGLNTQYF. The CDR3 coding sequence is TGCGCCAGCAGCAGCGGGGGGCTGAATACGCAGTATTTT. Looking up the rest from reference TRBV5-1 and TRBJ2-3 gives the full variable domain: KAGVTQTPRYLIKTRGQQVTLSCSPISGHRSVSWYQQTPGQGLQFLFEYFSETQRNKGNFPGRFSGRQFSNSRSEMNVSTLELGDSALYLCASSSGGLNTQYFGPGTRLTVL.

The V gene is TRBV24-1, the J gene TRBJ2-3; no clear D gene. V was cut by 3 bases and J by 10 bases, with 13 bases left in between. CDR3 size: 13 residues. Per germline, CDR1 KGHDR and CDR2 SFDVKD. CDR3 region: CATSDTTVGSQYF. In DNA, the CDR3 is TGTGCCACCAGTGATACGACGGTGGGGTCGCAGTATTTT.

V usage is TRBV27 and J usage is TRBJ1-2; D unclear. Trimming left V 2 bases short and J 4 bases short, with 11 bases between. This CDR3 is built from 14 residues. Germline CDR1 reads MNHEY; CDR2 reads SMNVEV (reference sequence). CDR3 coding DNA: TGTGCCAGCAGTTTAAAAGTTTTAGGCTATGGCTACACCTTC. This sequence encodes CASSLKVLGYGYTF.

The chain employs TRBV7-2 and TRBJ2-5, with 8 bases identical to TRBD1. There are 14 residues in the CDR3. Germline V CDR1 and CDR2: SGHTA, FQGNSA. V shed 5 bases, J shed 2 bases, and the junction held 4 bases outside the gene matches. The CDR3 is CASSKGQVQETQYF. The CDR3, as DNA: TGTGCCAGCAGCAAGGGACAGGTACAAGAGACCCAGTACTTC.

This chain connects TRBV10-3 to TRBJ1-1, with TRBD1 identical over 12 bases. V was pared by 6 bases and J by 0 bases, with 8 bases of the junction left unmatched. This CDR3 has 17 residues. Germline V lookup: CDR1 ENHRY, CDR2 SYGVKD. This CDR3 reads CAISPGQGAGVNTEAFF. The CDR3 region has the DNA TGTGCCATCAGCCCGGGACAGGGGGCCGGAGTGAACACTGAAGCTTTCTTT.

The CDR3, as DNA: TGTGCCAGCAGCCATGGGGGAAACACTGAAGCTTTCTTT. Translating it yields CASSHGGNTEAFF. V gene TRBV3-1 (or the pseudogene TRBV3-2) combines with J gene TRBJ1-1; perhaps TRBD1 as D (5 bases). Germline V lookup: CDR1 LGHDT, CDR2 YNNKEL (reference sequence). The V gene lost 3 bases and the J gene lost 2 bases, with 7 bases spanning the gap. This CDR3 contains 13 residues.

This chain connects TRBV5-1 to TRBJ2-3; D is possibly TRBD2 (6 bases). V lost 0 bases, J lost 7 bases, and 15 bases lay in between. This CDR3 spans 15 amino acids. CDR1 and CDR2 from the germline V gene are SGHRS and YFSETQ. The CDR3 sequence is CASSLDSGPPHTQYF. The CDR3 bases are TGCGCCAGCAGCTTGGATAGCGGACCCCCCCATACGCAGTATTTT.